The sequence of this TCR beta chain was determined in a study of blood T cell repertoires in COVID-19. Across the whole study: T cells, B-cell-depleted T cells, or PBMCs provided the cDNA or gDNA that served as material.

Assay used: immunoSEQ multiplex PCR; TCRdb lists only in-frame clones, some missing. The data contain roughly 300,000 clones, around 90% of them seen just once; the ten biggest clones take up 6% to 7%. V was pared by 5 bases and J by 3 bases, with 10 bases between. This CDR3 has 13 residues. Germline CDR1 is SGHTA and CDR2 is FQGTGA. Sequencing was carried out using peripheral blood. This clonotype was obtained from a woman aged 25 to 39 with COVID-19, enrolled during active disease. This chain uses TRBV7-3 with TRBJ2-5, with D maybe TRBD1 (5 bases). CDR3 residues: CASSPLGEETQYF. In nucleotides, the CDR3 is TGTGCCAGCAGCCCCCTAGGGGAAGAGACCCAGTACTTC.